The source of this T cell receptor beta chain is a study of shared clonotypes between healthy human individuals (dated by TCRdb to the early 2020s). Background for the entire study: Three men and a couple of women, aged 18 to 49 years, made up the cohort. The study deeply sequenced blood TCR repertoires of roughly five healthy adults to estimate repertoire size and the extent of clonotype sharing between individuals. To increase sequencing depth and limit assay-specific biases, different laboratories used diverse techniques to prepare libraries and sequence TCR repertoires. Each donor's leukapheresis produced roughly between roughly 0.85 and 9.5 billion PBMCs.

Healthy HIV-negative adults with no recently reported acute infections or vaccinations were included as donors. Only Caucasian adults living in Nashville, Tennessee, USA were represented among the donors. For unsorted samples, some 87 million PBMCs were counted, and genomic DNA was extracted using the QIAamp DNA Blood Mini kit. After blood collection by leukapheresis, PBMCs were isolated using Ficoll-Histopaque density gradient centrifugation and then cryopreserved in the vapor phase of liquid nitrogen. Results and caveats for the whole study, not just this receptor: The genetic and exposure-history diversity represented was limited by the small number of donors. Pairwise subsampling indicated that sequencing depth was expected to affect the degree of clonotype sharing among donors. Sampling was limited to blood, and TCR repertoires in tissue likely differ from TCR repertoires in blood.

To note about this clone: The antigen it recognizes is unknown. Nothing much larger sits one base from this clone, and base qualities are not available.

CDR1 SGHRS and CDR2 YFSETQ were looked up in the germline V gene. At the junction V is shortened by 5 bases and J by 6 bases, with 15 bases in between. CDR3 length: 14 amino acids, cysteine to phenylalanine. Solely the CDR3 DNA is kept, with 42 bases framed from the first base. Using the deep immunoSEQ assay, TCR CDR3 regions were amplified from genomic DNA by multiplex PCR. Genomic DNA extracted from each cell subset was distributed evenly over all wells of several immunoSEQ 96-well plates, and each plate served as one replicate. For unsorted PBMC, around 330 ng genomic DNA, equal to 25,000 to 35,000 T cell genomes, was loaded into each replicate PCR. Ten immunoSEQ deep assay plates were used to sequence the unsorted PBMC genomic DNA. Purified libraries were measured with a Qubit 3.0 fluorometer, size-checked on a Bioanalyzer 2100, and measured again with the KAPA Library Quantification kit. Every immunoSEQ 96-well plate was sequenced on a dedicated single-read 150-cycle Illumina NextSeq 550 flow cell. Per the authors' processing: Because the immunoSEQ output held only junctional sequences and lacked quality scores, the filtering could not match the filtering applied to full-length reads. Sequences were annotated with PyIR, a Python wrapper for IgBLAST v1.9, and V/J genes and CDR3 were assigned using IMGT germline references. Reads with weak V/J assignments (E-value above 1e-6), missing CDR3, stop codons, out-of-frame junctions, or ambiguous translated residues were removed. V3J clonotypes were defined as sequences sharing the same inferred V gene, J gene, and CDR3 amino acid sequence. Percentage overlap between repertoires was computed as shared unique clonotypes divided by the size of the smaller repertoire. Richness of each repertoire was evaluated using RTK rarefaction, the Chao1 estimator, and Recon v2.1 estimates of unobserved clonotypes. This is the immuneACCESS table as TCRdb keeps it, with only in-frame sequences that have V and J called. A part of the clones is gone; compared with another copy, unresolved V genes explain less than half, and the rest is unexplained. V, J and clone size are those of that table, while D and trimming were read from the DNA. The sample profile shows fewer than 650,000 clones; about 79% of them were found once. The top ten clonotypes cover 10% to 15% of the sample.

Sequenced sample: PBMCs. This chain joins TRBV5-1 to TRBJ2-1; a weak D assignment points to TRBD2 (5 bases agree). The TCR comes from a woman aged 40-49 years in good health. Some clones in this sample may be carry-over from other donors' samples. The CDR3 reads CASRSRLRGNEQFF. The nucleotide sequence reads as follows: TGCGCCAGCAGGTCGAGACTACGGGGCAATGAGCAGTTCTTC.